Sequencing of this TCR beta chain was carried out in a study of tissue T cells after allogeneic stem cell transplantation. Findings and limits, study-wide: Blood and spleen captured only part of the tissue TCR repertoire. Shared clones across patients were few; motif clustering revealed tissue-specific shared signatures.

The CDR3 consists of 13 residues. Trimming stripped 4 bases from V and 5 bases from J, with 9 bases between. The germline V gene has CDR1 LGHNA and CDR2 YNLKQL (reference sequence). The table lists this clone with a few counts. Its antigen remains unidentified. The listed genes are named as in mouse. The sequence runs out 1 residue before the end of the CDR3; the remainder is reconstructed from the germline J gene. Measured with immunoSEQ multiplex PCR; TCRdb has only the in-frame clones, and not every one. The sample lists nearly 50,000 clones; 73% were seen once. This sequence originates from a pool of C57BL/6 mice in good health. This chain links TRBV5 with TRBJ1-5; possibly TRBD1 for D (5 bases). The material sequenced was sorted cells pooled from one or two spleens. The CDR3 sequence: CASSPDSYQAPLF. CDR3 DNA (partial): TGTGCCAGCAGCCCAGACAGCTACCAGGCTCCGCTT.